This T cell receptor beta chain emerged from a study of glioma-infiltrating T cells. About the study: Dexamethasone exposure before glioma surgery was limited to six or fewer days.

Using RNA template, CDR3s of TCR alpha and beta were amplified with iRepertoire arm-PCR. Tissue mRNA or PBMC total RNA, about 95-450 ng, went into one-step reverse transcription and amplification. TCRdb re-derived calls from the multiplex PCR reads in MiXCR, one entry per CDR3 protein. The sample has approximately 400,000 distinct CDR3 sequences; roughly two fifths are singletons. General study findings and limits: A blood CDR3 motif signature was depleted in highly divergent patients. Above-expected tissue-blood divergence occurred in all gliomas, most in low-grade ones.

Remarks on this clonotype: Antigen specificity is unknown.

The ends lost 3 bases at V and 2 bases at J; junction bases unmatched: 2. Germline CDR1 is MDHEN and CDR2 is SYDVKM. The CDR3 runs 15 residues. The J gene is TRBJ2-3, the V gene TRBV28, with 10 bases that match TRBD2. This receptor was identified in a human donor with low-grade glioma or glioblastoma, undergoing nonglioma brain surgery, or in good health (not recorded which). Sequenced: glioma tissue, nonneoplastic brain tissue, or PBMCs (not recorded which). CDR3 sequence: CASSLGLAFTDTQYF. The CDR3 nucleotides read TGTGCCAGCAGTTTGGGACTAGCGTTCACAGATACGCAGTATTTT.